Below are 16 T cell receptor beta chains sequenced from a single sample in a study of identical twins. TCRdb re-derived calls from the 5' RACE reads in MiXCR, one entry per CDR3 protein. The sample has 120,000 to 150,000 distinct CDR3 sequences; around 3.5% are singletons. Sequencing was performed on memory T cells sorted from blood. Receptors were obtained from a man between 18 and 29 years old in good health.

At least ten counts were recorded for this clonotype. V usage is TRBV7-9 and J usage is TRBJ2-5, with 12 bases identical to TRBD1. Germline V gives CDR1 SEHNR, CDR2 FQNEAQ (reference sequence). This CDR3 is 16 amino acids long. V lost 5 bases and J lost 2; bases outside the gene matches: 6. The CDR3 coding sequence is TGTGCCAGCAGCCGGGACAGGGGGCGGAATCAAGAGACCCAGTACTTC. Residues: CASSRDRGRNQETQYF.

In this sample, this clonotype turned up many times. CDR3 sequence reads: CASSAAGAAGELFF. The CDR3 nucleotides read TGTGCCAGCAGTGCCGCGGGAGCGGCCGGGGAGCTGTTTTTT. The V and J genes are TRBV12-3 or TRBV12-4 and TRBJ2-2; 7 bases fit TRBD2. Trimming took 5 bases from V and 6 from J; bases not matched to a gene: 6. The CDR3 is 14 residues long.

This clonotype was recorded many times. The rearrangement uses TRBV2 and TRBJ1-1; D may be TRBD1 (5 bases). Germline-derived CDR1 and CDR2 are SNHLY and FYNNEI. The CDR3 has 16 amino acids. Trimming shortened V by 7 bases and J by 1 base, and 19 bases separated the two germline ends. This CDR3 is CASMKLGAAGNTEAFF. DNA for the CDR3: TGTGCCAGCATGAAATTAGGGGCTGCGGGGAACACTGAAGCTTTCTTT.

This clonotype was detected ten times or more. The J gene is TRBJ2-3, the V gene TRBV20-1; 11 bases match TRBD2. The V gene's germline CDR1 is DFQATT and CDR2 SNEGSKA (reference sequence). The length of the CDR3 is 14 residues. V trimming: 6 bases; J trimming: 2 bases; junction bases outside the gene matches: 4. The CDR3 DNA sequence: TGCAGTGCGCGACTAGCGGGACTCACAGATACGCAGTATTTT. This translates into CSARLAGLTDTQYF.

This clonotype was picked up many times. V gene TRBV20-1 combines with J gene TRBJ1-6, with unresolved D. CDR3 length: 15 amino acids. V lost 0 bases to trimming and J lost 9 bases, with 15 bases between them. CDR1 and CDR2 (germline): DFQATT, SNEGSKA (reference sequence). Here the CDR3 reads CSARERAAGGSPLHF. CDR3 coding DNA: TGCAGTGCTAGAGAAAGGGCAGCCGGAGGTTCACCCCTCCACTTT.

There are many counts of this clonotype. This chain connects TRBV29-1 to TRBJ1-2; D is ambiguous. Germline V gene sequence: CDR1 SQVTM, CDR2 ANQGSEA. CDR3 length: 12 amino acids. V dropped 5 bases and J dropped 1 base, with 8 bases sitting between them. The CDR3 coding sequence is TGCAGCGTTACCGGCAGTAACTATGGCTACACCTTC. Residues: CSVTGSNYGYTF.

Many counts were recorded for this clonotype. This chain uses TRBV24-1 with TRBJ1-2; weak D call: TRBD1 (6 bases). The CDR3 consists of 13 residues. V was cut by 7 bases and J by 8 bases, with 16 bases left in between. Germline assignment: CDR1 KGHDR and CDR2 SFDVKD. CDR3 loop: CATSVGQSWGYTF. The DNA for the CDR3 is TGTGCCACCAGCGTAGGACAGTCGTGGGGCTACACCTTC.

This clonotype was observed at least ten times. This sequence joins TRBV7-2 and TRBJ2-1, with 7 positions matching TRBD1. From germline, CDR1 is SGHTA and CDR2 FQGNSA. The ends lost 1 base at V and 8 bases at J; junction bases unmatched: 2. CDR3 length equals 13 residues. The CDR3 sequence is CASSLVQGYEQFF. In nucleotides, the CDR3 is TGTGCCAGCAGCTTAGTACAGGGGTATGAGCAGTTCTTC.

The table lists this clonotype with many counts. J is TRBJ2-1 and V is TRBV7-2, with D tentatively TRBD2 (5 bases). The CDR3 extends over 14 amino acids. Germline V gene data show CDR1 as SGHTA and CDR2 as FQGNSA. With 5 bases removed from V and 7 bases from J, the gap between germline ends came to 15 bases. The CDR3 sequence is CASSPFQAGNEQFF. The CDR3 bases are TGTGCCAGCAGCCCATTCCAGGCGGGTAATGAGCAGTTCTTC.

The sample holds many counts of this clonotype. The V call is TRBV20-1, the J call TRBJ2-7, with D unclear. The CDR3 has 13 amino acids. Deletions cut 6 bases from V and 6 bases from J, with 18 bases between. CDR1 is DFQATT and CDR2 is SNEGSKA in the germline V gene (reference sequence). CDR3 sequence (DNA): TGCAGTGCCACACGGACGCTAGGTGGCGAGCAGTACGTC. Protein: CSATRTLGGEQYV.

In this sample, this clonotype turned up many times. The V gene is TRBV12-3 or TRBV12-4, the J gene TRBJ2-7, with 9 positions matching TRBD2. The CDR3 has 17 residues. After removal of 6 bases from V and 5 bases from J, the junction contained 17 bases not matched to a gene. CDR3 nucleotides: TGTGCCAGCAGCCAAAAGCCGGGCGGCGGGAGGGGGCACGAGCAGTACGTC. This sequence encodes CASSQKPGGGRGHEQYV.

This clonotype was found many times. The gene calls are TRBV29-1 and TRBJ2-7, with D perhaps matching TRBD2 (5 bases). Germline CDR1 is SQVTM and CDR2 is ANQGSEA. This CDR3 contains 13 residues. Trimming removed 4 bases at V and 6 bases at J, with 16 bases between. DNA for the CDR3: TGCAGCGTTGCCCAAGCGGAAGAAGGCGAGCAGTACTTC. Protein sequence: CSVAQAEEGEQYF.

The sample holds many counts of this clonotype. The chain uses TRBV9 and TRBJ2-3; D remains ambiguous. Per germline, CDR1 SGDLS and CDR2 YYNGEE. V was cut by 0 bases and J by 0 bases, with 17 bases left in between. The CDR3 loop spans 18 amino acids. The DNA for the CDR3 is TGTGCCAGCAGCGTAGGATGGCCGAACCGATCTAGCACAGATACGCAGTATTTT. Protein sequence: CASSVGWPNRSSTDTQYF.

This clonotype was observed a few times. The J gene is TRBJ1-5, the V gene TRBV28, with D tentatively TRBD1 (6 bases). Germline V CDR1 and CDR2: MDHEN, SYDVKM. The V end lost 6 bases, the J end lost 3 bases, and 12 bases lay between the germline ends. This CDR3 is 14 amino acids long. The CDR3 DNA reads TGTGCCAGCAGGGTACAGGGATCCAATCAGCCCCAGCATTTT. It codes for CASRVQGSNQPQHF.

This clonotype occurred many times. V usage is TRBV5-1 and J usage is TRBJ2-2, with D perhaps assigned TRBD1 or TRBD2 (7 bases each). CDR1 is SGHRS and CDR2 is YFSETQ in the germline V gene. V shed 4 bases and J shed 4 bases, with 11 bases lying between them. The CDR3 covers 14 residues. This chain's CDR3 is CASSPGGVTGELFF. CDR3 DNA sequence: TGCGCCAGCAGCCCAGGGGGGGTCACCGGGGAGCTGTTTTTT.

This clonotype was seen many times. The V gene is TRBV20-1, the J gene TRBJ2-5; D remains unclear. There are 14 residues in the CDR3. Germline lookup yields CDR1 DFQATT and CDR2 SNEGSKA (reference sequence). V lost 0 bases and J lost 5, with 13 bases in between. DNA of the CDR3: TGCAGTGCTAGAGATTCGGGCCGACGGGAGACCCAGTACTTC. Residues: CSARDSGRRETQYF.